A single sample gave rise to the 32 T cell receptor beta chains below, sequenced in a study of shared clonotypes between healthy human individuals. Sequencing was performed with immunoSEQ multiplex PCR; in TCRdb, only in-frame clones are kept and a portion is missing. This sample has 550,000 to 700,000 clones, with around four fifths found just once. Sequences were obtained from memory CD4+ T cells sorted from blood. Noted subset: CD45RA-negative fraction. These receptors originate from a woman aged 25 to 45 in good health.

The genes are TRBV5-6 and TRBJ1-4; 9 nucleotides align to TRBD1. CDR3 length: 18 residues. Germline values: CDR1 SGHDT, CDR2 YYEEEE. The J segment lost 0 bases and the V segment lost 2 bases, leaving 8 bases of the junction unmatched. CDR3 region: CASSFFRTGVTTNEKLFF. The CDR3 DNA sequence: TGTGCCAGCAGCTTCTTCAGGACAGGGGTAACAACTAATGAAAAACTGTTTTTT. Using reference TRBV5-6 and TRBJ1-4 for the parts outside the CDR3, the full variable domain is DAGVTQSPTHLIKTRGQQVTLRCSPKSGHDTVSWYQQALGQGPQFIFQYYEEEERQRGNFPDRFSGHQFPNYSSELNVNALLLGDSALYLCASSFFRTGVTTNEKLFFGSGTQLSVL.

The V gene is TRBV5-1, the J gene TRBJ2-7; D remains ambiguous. Germline CDR1 and CDR2: SGHRS and YFSETQ. The CDR3 has 16 amino acids. Trimming shortened V by 3 bases and J by 3 bases, and 19 bases separated the two germline ends. This chain's CDR3 is CASSSSGSRRSYEQYF. In nucleotides, the CDR3 is TGCGCCAGCAGCTCGTCAGGTTCTCGGCGAAGCTACGAGCAGTACTTC. Full variable domain (remainder filled in from reference TRBV5-1 and TRBJ2-7): KAGVTQTPRYLIKTRGQQVTLSCSPISGHRSVSWYQQTPGQGLQFLFEYFSETQRNKGNFPGRFSGRQFSNSRSEMNVSTLELGDSALYLCASSSSGSRRSYEQYFGPGTRLTVT.

This chain links TRBV18 with TRBJ1-6; tentative D call: TRBD1 (5 bases). This CDR3 is built from 17 residues. Germline CDR1 reads KGHSH; CDR2 reads LQKENI. V was trimmed by 6 bases and J by 5 bases, leaving 20 bases between them. The chain's CDR3 is CASSTQPWGSNNSPLHF. The DNA for the CDR3 is TGTGCCAGCTCCACGCAGCCTTGGGGGTCGAATAATTCACCCCTCCACTTT.

J is TRBJ1-1 and V is TRBV27; D might be TRBD1 (5 bases). Trimming took off 3 bases at V and 8 bases at J, with 10 bases between the two ends. There are 12 residues in the CDR3. Looked up from germline, CDR1 is MNHEY and CDR2 is SMNVEV (reference sequence). CDR3 amino acids: CASSLWGGEAFF. The CDR3, as DNA: TGTGCCAGCAGTTTGTGGGGGGGGGAAGCTTTCTTT.

The chain is built from TRBV7-2 and TRBJ2-1; D gene unclear. CDR1 SGHTA and CDR2 FQGNSA come from the germline V gene. Between the trimmed V and J ends, which lost 4 bases and 5 bases, there was a span of 9 bases. This CDR3 contains 13 residues. The CDR3 reads CASSSLLNNEQFF. CDR3 nucleotide sequence: TGTGCCAGCAGCTCTCTGCTCAACAATGAGCAGTTCTTC.

Regarding this clone: One junction end does not reproduce the germline sequence, and a read error may be involved. V and J are TRBV4-1 and TRBJ2-7; possibly TRBD1 for D (5 bases). CDR1 is MGHRA, CDR2 YSYEKL, per germline. The CDR3 runs to 15 residues. The CDR3 DNA follows: TGCGCCAGCAGCCCACAACCAAACGGACAAGGGCCGATCGTATTC. Protein product: CASSPQPNGQGPIVF.

This chain connects TRBV5-1 to TRBJ1-2; D uncertain. Germline assignment: CDR1 SGHRS and CDR2 YFSETQ. This CDR3 has 14 residues. Trimming stripped 0 bases from V and 3 bases from J, with 9 bases between. CDR3 protein: CASSLGAGYYGYTF. CDR3 bases: TGCGCCAGCAGCTTGGGAGCAGGCTACTATGGCTACACCTTC.

This clone was recorded at least ten times. The same CDR3 is also encoded by other DNA sequences in this sample. The rearrangement joins TRBV5-1 to TRBJ1-5; 8 bases align to TRBD1. Germline V CDR1 and CDR2: SGHRS, YFSETQ. This CDR3 has 13 amino acids. V was clipped by 5 bases and J by 7 bases; unmatched bases: 5. CDR3 sequence: CASRDREDQPQHF. The CDR3, as DNA: TGCGCCAGCAGGGACAGGGAAGACCAGCCCCAGCATTTT. The full variable domain, rest sourced from reference TRBV5-1 and TRBJ1-5, is KAGVTQTPRYLIKTRGQQVTLSCSPISGHRSVSWYQQTPGQGLQFLFEYFSETQRNKGNFPGRFSGRQFSNSRSEMNVSTLELGDSALYLCASRDREDQPQHFGDGTRLSIL.

This clone was recorded once. The chain employs TRBV29-1 and TRBJ2-5; 7 bases fit TRBD1. The germline V gene encodes CDR1 SQVTM and CDR2 ANQGSEA. The CDR3 length is 13 residues. Germline trimming cut 7 bases from V and 5 bases from J; bases unmatched to any gene: 10. The CDR3 bases are TGCAGCGCTTTTAGACAGGGCACGGAGACCCAGTACTTC. This translates into CSAFRQGTETQYF.

The chain combines TRBV5-6 with TRBJ2-3; possible D gene TRBD2, 5 bases. This CDR3 contains 15 residues. In germline, CDR1 is SGHDT, CDR2 YYEEEE. The germline V and J ends were trimmed by 0 bases and 0 bases, with 8 bases remaining between them. CDR3 protein: CASSLAPGSTDTQYF. The CDR3 DNA follows: TGTGCCAGCAGCTTGGCTCCGGGGAGCACAGATACGCAGTATTTT.

The rearrangement uses TRBV2 and TRBJ2-1, with 9 bases that match TRBD2. Germline V gives CDR1 SNHLY, CDR2 FYNNEI. The CDR3 spans 15 residues. Trimming took 6 bases from V and 5 from J; bases not matched to a gene: 8. CDR3 bases: TGTGCCAGCAGAAGGCGGACTAGCGATAACAATGAGCAGTTCTTC. It encodes CASRRRTSDNNEQFF.

V and J are TRBV6-1 and TRBJ2-3, with TRBD1 matching over 9 bases. The CDR3 sequence is 14 residues long. V gave up 6 bases and J gave up 6 bases; unmatched junction bases: 7. CDR1 and CDR2 (germline): MNHNS, SASEGT. The CDR3 sequence: CASSPQTGGDTQYF. The DNA of the CDR3 is TGTGCCAGCAGCCCACAGACAGGGGGGGATACGCAGTATTTT.

The V and J genes are TRBV28 and TRBJ2-3; perhaps TRBD2 as D (5 bases). Germline CDR1 is MDHEN and CDR2 is SYDVKM. There are 14 residues in the CDR3. Trimming shortened V by 8 bases and J by 0 bases, and 12 bases separated the two germline ends. Written as DNA, the CDR3 is TGTGCCAGCCGCCCGACGGGGAGCACAGATACGCAGTATTTT. Translated, it gives CASRPTGSTDTQYF.

In its sample, this clone was seen once. The chain links TRBV4-1 to TRBJ2-1; perhaps TRBD1 as D (5 bases). Between the trimmed V and J ends, which lost 10 bases and 6 bases, there was a span of 13 bases. CDR1 and CDR2 (germline): MGHRA, YSYEKL. This CDR3 has 12 residues. The CDR3 bases are TGCGCCACCAAGACAGCGACCAATGAGCAGTTCTTC. This encodes CATKTATNEQFF.

V gene TRBV5-1 combines with J gene TRBJ2-1, with 7 bases that match TRBD2. The CDR3 loop spans 15 amino acids. V shed 2 bases, J shed 3 bases, and the junction held 5 bases outside the gene matches. Germline V gene lookup returns CDR1 SGHRS and CDR2 YFSETQ. The CDR3 bases are TGCGCCAGCAGCTTTATAGCGGGCCGCTACAATGAGCAGTTCTTC. This encodes CASSFIAGRYNEQFF.

This clone was picked up many times. CDR3 DNA sequence: TGTGCCTGGAGTGTACAGCATGAAAAACTGTTTTTT. Translated, it gives CAWSVQHEKLFF. The J gene is TRBJ1-4, the V gene TRBV30; no clear D gene. Trimming removed 0 bases from V and 6 bases from J, with 5 bases in between. CDR1 is GTSNPN and CDR2 is SVGIG in the germline V gene (reference sequence). The CDR3 has 12 amino acids.

This clone occurred a few times. V usage is TRBV10-3 and J usage is TRBJ1-2; the D is unclear. Germline V gene sequence: CDR1 ENHRY, CDR2 SYGVKD. V shed 6 bases and J shed 5 bases, with 13 bases lying between them. This CDR3 is 13 amino acids long. The DNA for the CDR3 is TGTGCCATCAGGGGTAACAACAGATATGGCTACACCTTC. Translating gives CAIRGNNRYGYTF.

This chain connects TRBV11-2 to TRBJ2-2; no reliable D call. The germline gives CDR1 SGHAT, CDR2 FQNNGV. V was shortened by 5 bases and J by 6 bases, with 10 bases between the two germline ends. The CDR3 loop spans 13 amino acids. CDR3 in amino acids: CASSRQLAGELFF. DNA of the CDR3: TGTGCCAGCAGCAGGCAGTTGGCCGGGGAGCTGTTTTTT.

Here the CDR3 DNA reads TGTGCCAGCTACCACCCTTGGCAGGGGAGCACTGAAGCTTTCTTT. This codes for CASYHPWQGSTEAFF. V and J are TRBV28 and TRBJ1-1, with a possible D match to TRBD1 (6 bases). The germline V gene has CDR1 MDHEN and CDR2 SYDVKM. The CDR3 length is 15 residues. Trimming took 8 bases from V and 4 from J, leaving 20 bases between them.

The chain employs TRBV11-2 and TRBJ2-1; TRBD2 might be the D (6 bases). The V and J ends lost 3 bases and 5 bases respectively, with 14 bases between them. The CDR3 loop spans 15 amino acids. Germline CDR1 and CDR2: SGHAT and FQNNGV. The chain's CDR3 is CASSLQRRTNNEQFF. The CDR3 coding sequence is TGTGCCAGCAGCTTGCAGCGTCGGACTAACAATGAGCAGTTCTTC.

The genes are TRBV5-1 and TRBJ1-1; 10 bases match TRBD1. CDR1 is SGHRS and CDR2 is YFSETQ in the germline V gene. The CDR3 has 14 amino acids. The V and J ends lost 6 bases and 2 bases, in that order; junction bases with no gene match: 4. CDR3 nucleotide sequence: TGCGCCAGCACCCGGACAGGGGGAAACACTGAAGCTTTCTTT. The encoded protein is CASTRTGGNTEAFF.

This clone has just one count. This chain joins TRBV5-4 and TRBJ1-4; 10 positions agree with TRBD1. J lost 8 bases, V lost 7 bases, and 14 bases had no gene match. From germline, CDR1 is SGHNT and CDR2 YYREEE (reference sequence). The CDR3 runs to 16 residues. CDR3: CASHKGGTGVEEKLFF. CDR3 DNA: TGTGCCAGCCACAAAGGCGGGACAGGGGTGGAAGAAAAACTGTTTTTT.

This clone came up many times. The chain links TRBV19 to TRBJ1-1; 7 bases fit TRBD1. This CDR3 comprises 15 residues. CDR1 is LNHDA, CDR2 SQIVND, per germline (reference sequence). V shed 7 bases and J 1 base; nucleotides not matched to a gene: 9. DNA of the CDR3: TGTGCCAGTATAACCTGGACAGGCAGGAACACTGAAGCTTTCTTT. Translating it yields CASITWTGRNTEAFF.

The J gene is TRBJ1-2, the V gene TRBV28, with D possibly TRBD1 on 6 matching bases. This CDR3 has 14 residues. The V end was cut by 5 bases, the J end by 8 bases, with 18 bases between. CDR1 MDHEN and CDR2 SYDVKM come from the germline V gene. CDR3 nucleotides: TGTGCCAGCAGTCTCCCTACAGGGTCCAGAGGCTACACCTTC. Translating it yields CASSLPTGSRGYTF.

The chain employs TRBV6-5 and TRBJ2-7; 10 bases match TRBD1. Per germline, CDR1 MNHEY and CDR2 SVGAGI. The CDR3 runs to 15 residues. Unmatched junction bases numbered 9, after V lost 6 bases and J lost 4 bases. For the CDR3, the DNA is TGTGCCAGCAGGGACTCCCGGGACAGGGGATACGAGCAGTACTTC. Its translation is CASRDSRDRGYEQYF.

The CDR3 sequence: CASSLGGTGLNYGYTF. In nucleotides, the CDR3 is TGTGCCAGCAGTTTAGGGGGGACAGGGCTGAACTATGGCTACACCTTC. V is TRBV27 and J is TRBJ1-2, with TRBD1 matching over 9 bases. V dropped 2 bases and J dropped 2; count of bases not matched to a gene: 6. The CDR3 covers 16 residues. Germline values: CDR1 MNHEY, CDR2 SMNVEV (reference sequence).

In this sample, this clone turned up a few times. The chain carries TRBV7-8 and TRBJ2-1, with D perhaps TRBD1 (6 bases). CDR1 and CDR2 (germline): SGHVS, FQNEAQ. The germline V and J ends were trimmed by 5 bases and 4 bases, with 9 bases remaining between them. The CDR3 length is 13 residues. CDR3 residues: CASSKQGYNEQFF. CDR3 bases: TGTGCCAGCAGCAAACAGGGTTACAATGAGCAGTTCTTC.

This chain connects TRBV9 to TRBJ2-5; TRBD2 agrees at 7 bases. V dropped 4 bases and J dropped 4; count of bases not matched to a gene: 13. This CDR3 contains 16 residues. From germline, CDR1 is SGDLS and CDR2 YYNGEE. The CDR3: CASSRASGTIVETQYF. The CDR3 DNA reads TGTGCCAGCAGCAGAGCCTCCGGGACTATCGTAGAGACCCAGTACTTC.

The CDR3 DNA follows: TGTGCCAGCAGTTTAAAGGTCCGAGAGACCCAGTACTTC. Protein product: CASSLKVRETQYF. The chain has TRBV27 and TRBJ2-5; no reliable D call. Germline V CDR1 and CDR2: MNHEY, SMNVEV (reference sequence). The germline V and J ends were trimmed by 2 bases and 4 bases, with 8 bases remaining between them. This CDR3 is built from 13 residues.

The V and J genes are TRBV6-5 and TRBJ1-5; D uncertain. Germline values: CDR1 MNHEY, CDR2 SVGAGI. Trimming pared 5 bases from V and 6 bases from J, leaving 11 bases between. This CDR3 comprises 13 residues. The CDR3 loop is CASSKGFSQPQHF. CDR3 DNA sequence: TGTGCCAGCAGTAAAGGGTTTAGTCAGCCCCAGCATTTT.

The rearrangement links TRBV6-1 to TRBJ2-7; 9 nucleotides align to TRBD1. This CDR3 region has 14 residues. With V trimmed by 8 bases and J by 2 bases, 7 bases remained unmatched. The V gene's germline CDR1 is MNHNS and CDR2 SASEGT. In DNA, the CDR3 is TGTGCCAGCTCACTTGGGACAGGGACCTACGAGCAGTACTTC. Protein sequence: CASSLGTGTYEQYF.

Comments on this clone: The DNA is left out, because the CDR3 cannot be placed on it with certainty; the CDR3 is given as TCRdb lists it. The chain has TRBV21-1 and TRBJ2-6. TRBV21-1 is recorded as a pseudogene. The CDR3 sequence runs 18 residues, both termini included. The chain's CDR3 is CASSKRVRWASGANVLTF.